These T cell receptor beta chains were read from a single sample in a study of CD8+CD57+ T cells in acquired aplastic anemia. TCRdb fed the reads into MiXCR, producing one record per CDR3 protein. The profile shows about 220,000 distinct CDR3 sequences, 34% of them singletons. The sequenced sample was sorted CD4+, CD8+, or CD8+CD57+ T cells (not recorded which) from PBMCs. Receptors were obtained from a human donor in good health, serving as a control. The CDR3 runs from the conserved cysteine through the conserved F or W. The order of the fields is clone size, J gene, V gene, D gene, CDR3 protein, CDR3 DNA. A D gene is named only where the DNA matches it firmly. Clone size is not always given. Where it is, it says once, few, many or a class for expanded clones.

clone_size: many
j_call: TRBJ2-3
v_call: TRBV7-2
d_call: -
cdr3_aa: CASSLVGATDTQYF
cdr3_nt: TGTGCCAGCAGCTTGGTGGGGGCCACAGATACGCAGTATTTT

clone_size: few
j_call: TRBJ2-7
v_call: TRBV12-5
d_call: -
cdr3_aa: CASGLTTGDFPYEQYF
cdr3_nt: TGTGCTAGTGGTCTAACGACAGGCGACTTCCCCTACGAGCAGTACTTC

clone_size: once
j_call: TRBJ1-6
v_call: TRBV2
d_call: TRBD1
cdr3_aa: CASETGGSPLHF
cdr3_nt: TGTGCCAGCGAGACAGGGGGATCACCCCTCCACTTT

clone_size: once
j_call: TRBJ1-6
v_call: TRBV5-1
d_call: TRBD1
cdr3_aa: CASSRGQGHDSPLHF
cdr3_nt: TGCGCCAGCAGCAGGGGACAGGGTCACGATTCACCCCTCCACTTT

clone_size: -
j_call: TRBJ1-5
v_call: TRBV11-2
d_call: TRBD1
cdr3_aa: CASRKDRDYSNQPQHF
cdr3_nt: TGTGCCAGCAGGAAGGACAGGGACTATAGCAATCAGCCCCAGCATTTT

clone_size: few
j_call: TRBJ1-1
v_call: TRBV12-3/TRBV12-4
d_call: -
cdr3_aa: CASQRSAEAFF
cdr3_nt: TGTGCCAGTCAAAGGTCGGCTGAAGCTTTCTTT

clone_size: many
j_call: TRBJ1-2
v_call: TRBV9
d_call: -
cdr3_aa: CASSDRDKNYGYTF
cdr3_nt: TGTGCCAGCAGCGACAGAGATAAGAACTATGGCTACACCTTC

clone_size: many
j_call: TRBJ2-2
v_call: TRBV10-2
d_call: -
cdr3_aa: CASSVTTGDTGELFF
cdr3_nt: TGCGCCAGCAGTGTGACGACCGGGGACACCGGGGAGCTGTTTTTT

clone_size: -
j_call: TRBJ1-5
v_call: TRBV2
d_call: -
cdr3_aa: CASSRTDGSRQPQHF
cdr3_nt: TGTGCCAGCAGTCGGACAGACGGCAGCAGACAGCCCCAGCATTTT

clone_size: few
j_call: TRBJ1-4
v_call: TRBV4-1
d_call: -
cdr3_aa: CASSHNRVGEKLFF
cdr3_nt: TGCGCCAGCAGCCATAACAGGGTGGGTGAAAAACTGTTTTTT

clone_size: -
j_call: TRBJ2-1
v_call: TRBV6-5
d_call: -
cdr3_aa: CASSWFREEQFF
cdr3_nt: TGTGCCAGCAGTTGGTTCAGGGAAGAGCAGTTCTTC

clone_size: many
j_call: TRBJ1-4
v_call: TRBV25-1
d_call: -
cdr3_aa: CASSVRTANEKLFF
cdr3_nt: TGTGCCAGCAGTGTTCGGACAGCTAATGAAAAACTGTTTTTT

clone_size: many
j_call: TRBJ1-2
v_call: TRBV7-9
d_call: -
cdr3_aa: CVSSLVTGRYGYTF
cdr3_nt: TGTGTCAGCAGCTTAGTTACAGGGCGCTATGGCTACACCTTC

clone_size: once
j_call: TRBJ1-2
v_call: TRBV10-2
d_call: TRBD1
cdr3_aa: CASSESTRGRLDF
cdr3_nt: TGCGCCAGCAGTGAGTCAACCAGGGGGCGTCTAGACTTC

clone_size: many
j_call: TRBJ1-3
v_call: TRBV5-1
d_call: -
cdr3_aa: CASSLGLGGTIYF
cdr3_nt: TGCGCCAGCAGCTTGGGTTTAGGGGGCACCATATATTTT

clone_size: once
j_call: TRBJ1-2
v_call: TRBV11-2
d_call: TRBD1
cdr3_aa: CASSAAQGAVNYGYTF
cdr3_nt: TGTGCCAGCAGCGCCGCGCAGGGGGCGGTCAACTATGGCTACACCTTC

clone_size: few
j_call: TRBJ1-2
v_call: TRBV12-3/TRBV12-4
d_call: -
cdr3_aa: CASRGQGNYGYTF
cdr3_nt: TGTGCCAGCAGGGGCCAGGGAAACTATGGCTACACCTTC

clone_size: many
j_call: TRBJ1-1
v_call: TRBV6-1
d_call: TRBD1
cdr3_aa: CASRDRVNTEAFF
cdr3_nt: TGTGCCAGCAGGGACAGGGTGAACACTGAAGCTTTCTTT

clone_size: few
j_call: TRBJ1-2
v_call: TRBV5-1
d_call: -
cdr3_aa: CASSLEGRDYGYTF
cdr3_nt: TGCGCCAGCAGCTTGGAGGGCCGGGACTATGGCTACACCTTC

clone_size: once
j_call: TRBJ1-3
v_call: TRBV12-3/TRBV12-4
d_call: -
cdr3_aa: CASSLRGSLSGNTIYF
cdr3_nt: TGTGCCAGCAGTTTAAGGGGGTCTCTTTCTGGAAACACCATATATTTT

clone_size: many
j_call: TRBJ1-1
v_call: TRBV20-1
d_call: -
cdr3_aa: CSADRNTEAFF
cdr3_nt: TGCAGTGCTGACAGGAACACTGAAGCTTTCTTT

clone_size: -
j_call: TRBJ2-1
v_call: TRBV2
d_call: TRBD2
cdr3_aa: CASIPPAEAGVLYDEQFF
cdr3_nt: TGTGCCAGCATCCCTCCAGCGGAAGCGGGGGTCCTCTACGATGAGCAGTTCTTC

clone_size: -
j_call: TRBJ1-5
v_call: TRBV11-2
d_call: TRBD1
cdr3_aa: CASSWTGACNQPQHF
cdr3_nt: TGTGCCAGCAGCTGGACAGGGGCGTGCAATCAGCCCCAGCATTTT

clone_size: -
j_call: TRBJ1-2
v_call: TRBV10-2
d_call: TRBD1
cdr3_aa: CASRATGVYGYTF
cdr3_nt: TGCGCCAGCAGGGCGACAGGGGTCTATGGCTACACCTTC

clone_size: -
j_call: TRBJ2-3
v_call: TRBV9
d_call: TRBD2
cdr3_aa: CASSVEAGGRATDTQYF
cdr3_nt: TGTGCCAGCAGCGTAGAGGCTGGGGGGAGGGCCACAGATACGCAGTATTTT

clone_size: few
j_call: TRBJ1-6
v_call: TRBV10-1
d_call: TRBD1
cdr3_aa: CASSDPTGGENSPLHF
cdr3_nt: TGCGCCAGCAGTGACCCGACAGGGGGCGAGAATTCACCCCTCCACTTT

clone_size: -
j_call: TRBJ1-2
v_call: TRBV3-1
d_call: -
cdr3_aa: CASSQAGALGYTF
cdr3_nt: TGTGCCAGCAGCCAAGCGGGGGCCTTAGGTTACACCTTC

clone_size: many
j_call: TRBJ2-3
v_call: TRBV5-6
d_call: TRBD1
cdr3_aa: CASSLGTGGGDTQYF
cdr3_nt: TGTGCCAGCAGCTTGGGGACAGGGGGAGGAGATACGCAGTATTTT

clone_size: -
j_call: TRBJ2-3
v_call: TRBV6-5
d_call: -
cdr3_aa: CASSLTAAVTQYF
cdr3_nt: TGTGCCAGCAGTTTAACGGCCGCCGTAACGCAGTATTTT

clone_size: many
j_call: TRBJ1-5
v_call: TRBV2
d_call: -
cdr3_aa: CASSESRNQPQHF
cdr3_nt: TGTGCCAGCAGTGAAAGTAGAAATCAGCCCCAGCATTTT

clone_size: few
j_call: TRBJ2-1
v_call: TRBV9
d_call: TRBD2
cdr3_aa: CASSVGGAGGPYNEQFF
cdr3_nt: TGTGCCAGCAGCGTAGGAGGAGCGGGGGGCCCCTACAATGAGCAGTTCTTC

clone_size: few
j_call: TRBJ2-3
v_call: TRBV12-3/TRBV12-4
d_call: TRBD1
cdr3_aa: CASSRGLSTDTQYF
cdr3_nt: TGTGCCAGTTCTAGGGGGCTAAGCACAGATACGCAGTATTTT

clone_size: -
j_call: TRBJ1-2
v_call: TRBV18
d_call: TRBD1
cdr3_aa: CASSPDRGIYGYTF
cdr3_nt: TGTGCCAGCTCACCGGACAGGGGGATCTATGGCTACACCTTC

clone_size: few
j_call: TRBJ2-1
v_call: TRBV7-9
d_call: -
cdr3_aa: CASSLDWLALRHEQFF
cdr3_nt: TGTGCCAGCAGCTTAGACTGGCTAGCGCTTCGCCATGAGCAGTTCTTC

clone_size: -
j_call: TRBJ1-6
v_call: TRBV15
d_call: -
cdr3_aa: CATSNLANAPLHF
cdr3_nt: TGTGCCACCAGCAACTTGGCGAATGCGCCCCTCCACTTT

clone_size: -
j_call: TRBJ1-2
v_call: TRBV15
d_call: -
cdr3_aa: CATSRTGDYGYTF
cdr3_nt: TGTGCCACCAGCCGCACCGGGGACTATGGCTACACCTTC

clone_size: -
j_call: TRBJ1-4
v_call: TRBV3-1
d_call: TRBD1
cdr3_aa: CASSPQGQAEKLFF
cdr3_nt: TGTGCCAGCAGCCCCCAGGGACAGGCTGAAAAACTGTTTTTT